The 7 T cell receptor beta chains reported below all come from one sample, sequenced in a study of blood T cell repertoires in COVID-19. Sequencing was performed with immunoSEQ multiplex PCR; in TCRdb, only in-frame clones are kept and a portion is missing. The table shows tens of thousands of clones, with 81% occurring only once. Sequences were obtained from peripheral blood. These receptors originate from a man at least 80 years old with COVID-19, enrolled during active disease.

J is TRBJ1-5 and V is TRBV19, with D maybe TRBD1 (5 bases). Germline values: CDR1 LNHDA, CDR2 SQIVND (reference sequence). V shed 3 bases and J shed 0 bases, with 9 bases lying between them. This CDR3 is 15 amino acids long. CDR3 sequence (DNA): TGTGCCAGTAGTATGGGGGGGTATAGCAATCAGCCCCAGCATTTT. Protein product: CASSMGGYSNQPQHF.

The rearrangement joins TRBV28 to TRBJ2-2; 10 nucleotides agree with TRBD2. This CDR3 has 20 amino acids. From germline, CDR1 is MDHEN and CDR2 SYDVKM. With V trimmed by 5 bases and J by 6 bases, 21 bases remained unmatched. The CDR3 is CASSVGLAGVHSRRPGELFF. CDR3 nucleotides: TGTGCCAGCAGTGTAGGGCTAGCGGGAGTTCATAGCCGCCGGCCCGGGGAGCTGTTTTTT.

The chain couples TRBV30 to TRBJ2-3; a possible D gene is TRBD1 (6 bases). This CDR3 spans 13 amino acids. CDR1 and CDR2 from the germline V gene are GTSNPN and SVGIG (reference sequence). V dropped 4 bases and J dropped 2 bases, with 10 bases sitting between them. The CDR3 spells CAWTQGNTDTQYF. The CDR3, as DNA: TGTGCCTGGACACAGGGAAACACAGATACGCAGTATTTT.

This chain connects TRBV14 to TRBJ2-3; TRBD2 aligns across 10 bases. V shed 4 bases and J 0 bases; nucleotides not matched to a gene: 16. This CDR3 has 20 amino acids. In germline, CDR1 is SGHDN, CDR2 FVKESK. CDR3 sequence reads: CASSPSPAGGIRSSTDTQYF. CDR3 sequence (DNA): TGTGCCAGCAGCCCGTCCCCAGCGGGGGGGATAAGATCTAGCACAGATACGCAGTATTTT.

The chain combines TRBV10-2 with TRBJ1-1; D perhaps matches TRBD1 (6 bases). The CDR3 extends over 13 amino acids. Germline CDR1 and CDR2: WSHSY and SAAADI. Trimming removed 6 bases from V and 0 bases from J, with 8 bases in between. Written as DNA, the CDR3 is TGCGCCAGCAGAGGACAGATGAACACTGAAGCTTTCTTT. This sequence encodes CASRGQMNTEAFF.

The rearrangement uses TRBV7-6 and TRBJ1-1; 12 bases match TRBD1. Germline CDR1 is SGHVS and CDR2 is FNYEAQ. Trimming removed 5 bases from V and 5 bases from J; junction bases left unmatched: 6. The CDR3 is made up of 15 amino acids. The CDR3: CASSAGQGARTEAFF. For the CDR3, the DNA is TGTGCCAGCAGCGCGGGACAGGGGGCGCGAACTGAAGCTTTCTTT.

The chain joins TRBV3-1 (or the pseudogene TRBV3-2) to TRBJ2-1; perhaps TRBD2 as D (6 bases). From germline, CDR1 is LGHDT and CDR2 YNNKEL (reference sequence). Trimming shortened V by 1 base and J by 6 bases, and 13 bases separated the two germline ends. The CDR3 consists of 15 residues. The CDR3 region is CASSQVNSGTNEQFF. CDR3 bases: TGTGCCAGCAGCCAAGTCAATAGCGGTACCAATGAGCAGTTCTTC.